This TCR beta chain was retrieved from a study of technical replicates of blood from a few donors. The CDR3 is 16 residues long. Trimming cost V 2 bases and J 7 bases; bases outside gene matches: 8. Germline assignment: CDR1 MNHNS and CDR2 SASEGT. Method: immunoSEQ multiplex PCR; TCRdb's copy keeps in-frame clones and lacks some. The sample includes tens of thousands of clones, nearly 98% of them seen just once. The specimen sequenced was T cells isolated from PBMCs. The chain links TRBV6-1 to TRBJ2-1, with 10 bases matching TRBD1. The sequence came from a human donor in good health. CDR3 amino acids: CASSEFDRGRRNEQFF. DNA for the CDR3: TGTGCCAGCAGTGAATTCGACAGGGGGCGCAGAAATGAGCAGTTCTTC.